One sample yielded the 23 T cell receptor beta chains listed below, sequenced in a study of T-cell reconstitution after alpha-beta-depleted transplantation in children (dated by TCRdb to 2016 to 2017). The protocol used for the library was PCR. TCRdb names Illumina HiSeq 2500 as the instrument used. Molecular barcoding was employed in the preparation of TCR libraries, with unique molecular identifiers being used to normalize TCRbeta repertoire quantification. TCRdb reprocessing: public reads trimmed at Q25 with fastp, clones called with MiXCR, in-frame beta chains kept. Records with the same CDR3 protein are collapsed into one entry carrying the most frequent genes and DNA. The sample table shows 200,000 to 250,000 distinct CDR3 sequences, and approximately 12% are seen once. Over 2.5% of the sample is in the top ten clones. The specimen comprised PBMCs from the stem cell graft donor, sampled from the stem cell graft. Receptor source: a human donor who donated a stem cell graft to a child with acute lymphoblastic leukemia.

This clonotype was detected ten times or more. The chain employs TRBV9 and TRBJ2-3; D not certain. V dropped 0 bases and J dropped 0 bases, with 2 bases sitting between them. CDR3 length: 13 amino acids. The V gene's germline CDR1 is SGDLS and CDR2 YYNGEE. The CDR3 loop reads CASSVASTDTQYF. CDR3 nucleotide sequence: TGTGCCAGCAGCGTAGCTAGCACAGATACGCAGTATTTT.

This sequence joins TRBV20-1 and TRBJ1-1; D remains unclear. V lost 2 bases and J 4 bases, leaving 11 bases between the germline ends. Germline CDR1 reads DFQATT; CDR2 reads SNEGSKA (reference sequence). This CDR3 has 13 residues. The CDR3 DNA follows: TGCAGTGCTAGAAAACAGCCGAGCACTGAAGCTTTCTTT. Translating it yields CSARKQPSTEAFF.

This clonotype has ten or more counts. The chain combines TRBV20-1 with TRBJ2-6, with 7 bases that match TRBD1. The CDR3 covers 17 residues. CDR1 and CDR2 (germline): DFQATT, SNEGSKA (reference sequence). V was pared by 2 bases and J by 0 bases, with 7 bases of the junction left unmatched. CDR3 DNA: TGCAGTGCTAGATTAGGGGACAGTTACTCTGGGGCCAACGTCCTGACTTTC. Translating gives CSARLGDSYSGANVLTF.

This clonotype was recorded at least ten times. The chain is built from TRBV6-1 and TRBJ1-1, with 8 bases fitting TRBD1. Germline CDR1 is MNHNS and CDR2 is SASEGT. This CDR3 is built from 17 residues. Losses at the gene ends were 5 bases for V and 1 base for J; bases not matched to a gene: 12. The CDR3 spells CASSRTGIGGTNTEAFF. The CDR3 DNA follows: TGTGCCAGCAGTCGGACAGGGATTGGGGGTACGAACACTGAAGCTTTCTTT.

This clonotype was seen at least ten times. The J gene is TRBJ1-1, the V gene TRBV5-4, with 10 bases identical to TRBD1. Germline values: CDR1 SGHNT, CDR2 YYREEE (reference sequence). This CDR3 is 14 amino acids long. The V and J ends lost 0 bases and 7 bases, in that order; junction bases with no gene match: 3. The CDR3 DNA sequence: TGTGCCAGCAGCTTGGCTGGGACAGGGGATGAAGCTTTCTTT. Translation gives CASSLAGTGDEAFF.

This clonotype was counted a few times. The chain employs TRBV20-1 and TRBJ1-2, with a possible D match to TRBD1 (6 bases). V lost 1 base and J 5 bases, leaving 14 bases between the germline ends. CDR1 and CDR2 from the germline V gene are DFQATT and SNEGSKA (reference sequence). The CDR3 covers 14 residues. The chain's CDR3 is CSARVTGNWYGYTF. CDR3 sequence (DNA): TGCAGTGCTAGAGTGACAGGAAACTGGTATGGCTACACCTTC.

This clonotype was seen repeatedly, ten times or more. The chain carries TRBV6-2 or TRBV6-3 and TRBJ1-1; D might be TRBD1 (5 bases). Germline CDR1 MNHEY, CDR2 SVGEGT. This CDR3 contains 16 residues. V was pared by 3 bases and J by 0 bases, with 14 bases between. The CDR3 region has the DNA TGTGCCAGCAGTTATCCAATCGACAGTTTGAACACTGAAGCTTTCTTT. As protein: CASSYPIDSLNTEAFF.

The rearrangement uses TRBV20-1 and TRBJ2-5; TRBD2 agrees at 9 bases. The length of the CDR3 is 15 residues. The germline CDR1 and CDR2 sequences are DFQATT and SNEGSKA (reference sequence). Unmatched junction bases numbered 9, after V lost 0 bases and J lost 7 bases. CDR3 region: CSARDGREGHWTQYF. CDR3 nucleotides: TGCAGTGCTAGAGATGGGCGGGAGGGCCATTGGACCCAGTACTTC.

This clonotype has a count of ten or more. The chain carries TRBV5-6 and TRBJ1-1, with D perhaps TRBD1 (6 bases). V was clipped by 4 bases and J by 0 bases, with 10 bases between them. The CDR3 length is 14 residues. Germline V lookup: CDR1 SGHDT, CDR2 YYEEEE. Written as DNA, the CDR3 is TGTGCCAGCAGCGCGACAGGTATGAACACTGAAGCTTTCTTT. Its protein product is CASSATGMNTEAFF.

This clonotype came up many times. The J gene is TRBJ1-5, the V gene TRBV28, with TRBD1 identical over 9 bases. The CDR3 is 16 amino acids. V was pared by 6 bases and J by 7 bases, with 13 bases of the junction left unmatched. Per germline, CDR1 MDHEN and CDR2 SYDVKM. DNA of the CDR3: TGTGCCAGCAGCCCCCTCCGGACAGGGGAAGTCCAGCCCCAGCATTTT. Translating gives CASSPLRTGEVQPQHF.

The chain is built from TRBV7-2 and TRBJ1-2; no clear D. The V end was cut by 2 bases, the J end by 2 bases, with 18 bases between. CDR3 length: 17 residues. CDR1 SGHTA and CDR2 FQGNSA come from the germline V gene. CDR3 in DNA: TGTGCCAGCAGCTTAAGGGCCCCAACGAGCCCCAACTATGGCTACACCTTC. It is translated as CASSLRAPTSPNYGYTF.

This clonotype showed up just a few times. The chain carries TRBV5-6 and TRBJ1-4, with D unresolved. The germline gives CDR1 SGHDT, CDR2 YYEEEE. V was trimmed by 5 bases and J by 0 bases, leaving 8 bases between them. The CDR3 totals 14 residues. The CDR3 spells CASRASATNEKLFF. The CDR3 region has the DNA TGTGCCAGCAGAGCGAGTGCAACTAATGAAAAACTGTTTTTT.

This clonotype was found many times. The rearrangement joins TRBV27 to TRBJ2-7; TRBD2 might be the D (6 bases). CDR1 is MNHEY and CDR2 is SMNVEV in the germline V gene (reference sequence). This CDR3 spans 14 amino acids. V lost 4 bases and J lost 2, with 12 bases in between. CDR3 DNA: TGTGCCAGCAGTTACCGGGACTCCGCCTACGAGCAGTACTTC. It specifies CASSYRDSAYEQYF.

This clonotype came up many times. The chain couples TRBV6-1 to TRBJ2-3; maybe TRBD2 (6 bases). This CDR3 region has 15 residues. CDR1 and CDR2 from the germline V gene are MNHNS and SASEGT. V gave up 2 bases and J gave up 4 bases, with 13 bases separating them. DNA for the CDR3: TGTGCCAGCAGTGAATTGCCCAGGGAGGCAGATACGCAGTATTTT. It encodes CASSELPREADTQYF.

In its sample, this clonotype was seen many times. The chain joins TRBV20-1 to TRBJ2-2, with TRBD2 identical over 7 bases. This CDR3 region has 15 residues. Germline assignment: CDR1 DFQATT and CDR2 SNEGSKA (reference sequence). Trimming removed 3 bases from V and 2 bases from J; junction bases left unmatched: 6. The CDR3 DNA reads TGCAGTGCTAGCCTGGGGACTACTAACACCGGGGAGCTGTTTTTT. Its protein is CSASLGTTNTGELFF.

In its sample, this clonotype was seen many times. At one end, the junction sequence differs from germline, possibly due to a read error. The chain recombines TRBV12-3 or TRBV12-4 with TRBJ1-2, with 10 bases fitting TRBD1. The CDR3 has 13 amino acids. CDR3 sequence reads: CASSPAGQGTPFF. The CDR3 DNA reads TGTGCCAGCAGTCCCGCGGGACAGGGGACCCCTTTCTTC.

This clonotype was seen a few times. The chain has TRBV6-5 and TRBJ2-7; D might be TRBD1 or TRBD2, each matching 5 bases. This CDR3 region has 14 residues. V lost 4 bases and J lost 0, with 10 bases in between. Per germline, CDR1 MNHEY and CDR2 SVGAGI. The CDR3 DNA is TGTGCCAGCAGTTCACCTGGGACCTCCTACGAGCAGTACTTC. This translates into CASSSPGTSYEQYF.

This clonotype was seen a handful of times. The V call is TRBV6-1, the J call TRBJ2-4; D gene uncertain. The CDR3 runs to 14 residues. Trimming removed 2 bases from V and 5 bases from J, with 10 bases in between. Germline V gene data show CDR1 as MNHNS and CDR2 as SASEGT. CDR3 residues: CASSETSKENIQYF. CDR3 in DNA: TGTGCCAGCAGTGAAACGAGTAAAGAAAACATTCAGTACTTC.

In its sample, this clonotype was seen many times. V usage is TRBV2 and J usage is TRBJ1-1; D ambiguous. This CDR3 contains 14 residues. Germline CDR1 is SNHLY and CDR2 is FYNNEI. With 7 bases removed from V and 0 bases from J, the gap between germline ends came to 12 bases. The CDR3 spells CASTWGAVNTEAFF. In nucleotides, the CDR3 is TGTGCCAGCACCTGGGGTGCGGTGAACACTGAAGCTTTCTTT. The whole variable domain, remainder taken from reference TRBV2 and TRBJ1-1, is EPEVTQTPSHQVTQMGQEVILRCVPISNHLYFYWYRQILGQKVEFLVSFYNNEISEKSEIFDDQFSVERPDGSNFTLKIRSTKLEDSAMYFCASTWGAVNTEAFFGQGTRLTVV.

This clonotype was seen repeatedly, ten times or more. The missing conserved phenylalanine or tryptophan at the end of this CDR3 makes a read error likely. The limits of the CDR3 on the DNA are not certain, so only TCRdb's listed CDR3 is given. CDR3: CASSLASRGTHRN. The V call is TRBV7-2, the J call TRBJ2-2; the table's D call, TRBD1, has no DNA check behind it. Looked up from germline, CDR1 is SGHTA and CDR2 is FQGNSA. Inclusive of both ends, the CDR3 amounts to 13 amino acids.

V usage is TRBV6-2 or TRBV6-3 and J usage is TRBJ2-1, with D uncertain. The V end lost 2 bases, the J end lost 8 bases, and 16 bases lay between the germline ends. This CDR3 is 15 amino acids long. Germline V CDR1 and CDR2: MNHEY, SVGEGT. The CDR3 nucleotides are TGTGCCAGCAGTTACGGCGCACTGTTAAGACATGAGCAGTTCTTC. It encodes CASSYGALLRHEQFF.

In its sample, this clonotype was seen many times. V is TRBV27 and J is TRBJ2-1; TRBD1 aligns across 11 bases. The CDR3 extends over 16 amino acids. Germline assignment: CDR1 MNHEY and CDR2 SMNVEV (reference sequence). The V gene end was trimmed by 5 bases and the J gene end by 5 bases; junction bases not matched to a gene: 8. The CDR3 DNA follows: TGTGCCAGCAGTCCCCGGACAGGGGGCAGGGACAATGAGCAGTTCTTC. Translated, it gives CASSPRTGGRDNEQFF.

This clonotype was seen ten or more times. The chain couples TRBV27 to TRBJ2-7, with D unresolved. Germline V gene lookup returns CDR1 MNHEY and CDR2 SMNVEV (reference sequence). The CDR3 has 13 residues. The V end was cut by 3 bases, the J end by 4 bases, with 10 bases between. CDR3 protein: CASSFRAKYEQYF. The CDR3, as DNA: TGTGCCAGCAGTTTCCGGGCAAAATACGAGCAGTACTTC.